This TCR beta chain was profiled in a study of blood T cell repertoires in COVID-19. Study-wide context: The origin of the acute and convalescent COVID-19 samples was the United States, Italy and Spain.

No more than 2 weeks before study entry, exposed participants had met a case of COVID-19. Authors' data handling: Reference gene primers were amplified, and this amplification served to estimate nucleated cell counts. Clones were read by immunoSEQ multiplex PCR, and TCRdb kept only the in-frame ones, dropping some. V and J calls and clone size follow that table, whereas D and trimming were derived from the DNA. The sample yields over 250,000 clones, approximately 78% seen once. CDR3 size: 15 residues. Looked up from germline, CDR1 is SGDLS and CDR2 is YYNGEE. Trimming cost V 3 bases and J 5 bases; bases outside gene matches: 7.

This clonotype originated in a man aged 35 to 55 who had been exposed to COVID-19. The chain joins TRBV9 to TRBJ1-2; 10 bases are shared with TRBD1. Sequencing was carried out using PBMCs or T cells enriched from blood (not recorded which). CDR3 loop: CASSEGTGVLYGYTF. The DNA for the CDR3 is TGTGCCAGCAGCGAAGGGACAGGGGTCTTATATGGCTACACCTTC.